This T cell receptor beta chain was sequenced for a study of tumor-infiltrating lymphocytes in oesophageal squamous cell carcinoma (dated by TCRdb to the mid-2010s). The library was generated by PCR. The sequencer listed for this sample is Illumina HiSeq 2000. The public reads were reanalyzed by TCRdb: fastp trimming at Q25, MiXCR alignment, in-frame beta chains only. Under each unique CDR3 protein, matching rows form one entry showing the most common genes and DNA. The sample table holds 15,000 to 20,000 distinct CDR3 sequences, of which roughly 50% were seen once. Clones ranked in the top ten supply 35% to 45% of the sample. This clonotype was observed at least ten times. The specificity of this receptor is unknown. Per-base qualities were not stored, and no clone one base away is much larger. CDR1 is given as MDHEN and CDR2 as SYDVKM, both from the germline V gene. The trim is 5 bases for V and 2 bases for J, with a gap of 19 bases between the germline ends. The CDR3 has 16 amino acids, counting the end cysteine and phenylalanine. Only the CDR3 portion is preserved as DNA: 48 bases, with reading frame beginning at the first base.

This sequence originates from a female donor with esophageal squamous cell carcinoma. The sequencing sample was made of normal esophageal tissue next to the tumor. The sequence links TRBV28 to TRBJ2-7; D gene: possibly TRBD1, on 6 matching bases. The sequenced DNA is TGTGCCAGCAGTACTAACTCCGGGACAAAACCCTACGAGCAGTACTTC. It codes for CASSTNSGTKPYEQYF.